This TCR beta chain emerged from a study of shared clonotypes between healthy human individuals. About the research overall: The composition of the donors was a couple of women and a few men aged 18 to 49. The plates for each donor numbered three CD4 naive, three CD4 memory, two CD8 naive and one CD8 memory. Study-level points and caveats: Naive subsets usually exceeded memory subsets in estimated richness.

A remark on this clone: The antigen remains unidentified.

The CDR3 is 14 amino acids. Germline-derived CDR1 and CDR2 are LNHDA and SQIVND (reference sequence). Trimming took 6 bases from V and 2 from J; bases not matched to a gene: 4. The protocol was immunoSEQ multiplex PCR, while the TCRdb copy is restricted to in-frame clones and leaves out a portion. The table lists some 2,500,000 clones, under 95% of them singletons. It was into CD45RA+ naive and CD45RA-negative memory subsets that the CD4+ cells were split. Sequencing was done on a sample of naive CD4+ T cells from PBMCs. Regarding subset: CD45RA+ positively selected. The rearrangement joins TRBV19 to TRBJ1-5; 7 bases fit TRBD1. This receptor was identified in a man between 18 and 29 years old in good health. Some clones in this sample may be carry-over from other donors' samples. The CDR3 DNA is TGTGCCAGTAGCCCGGGACAGCGCAATCAGCCCCAGCATTTT. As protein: CASSPGQRNQPQHF.